The T cell receptor beta chain under discussion was sequenced for a study of cytomegalovirus exposure and HLA in healthy donors. The data were produced by immunoSEQ multiplex PCR, yet TCRdb's version contains in-frame clones alone and is incomplete. Found here are about 220,000 clones, around nine tenths of them singletons; the top ten hold about 1%. V was pared by 4 bases and J by 0 bases, with 13 bases between. Germline CDR1 and CDR2: MGHRA and YSYEKL. The CDR3 runs 17 residues. The V call is TRBV4-1, the J call TRBJ2-6, with D tentatively TRBD1 (6 bases). Input material: PBMCs. This clonotype was sampled from a woman between 18 and 29 years old in good health and CMV-seronegative. CDR3 coding DNA: TGCGCCAGCAGCCCAGGACAGTTCGCCTCTGGGGCCAACGTCCTGACTTTC. Translating gives CASSPGQFASGANVLTF.